Each of the 23 T cell receptor beta chains below was sequenced from the same sample in a study of blood T cells in healthy people across ages. A second PCR, run for roughly 7 to 12 cycles, used a sample-barcoded 5' primer plus a J-beta primer mix. MiXCR was run by TCRdb on the 5' RACE reads, yielding one entry per CDR3 protein. The data show over 550,000 distinct CDR3 sequences, about 30% seen once. The sample comprised blood. These receptors all come from an elderly woman in good health.

Many counts were recorded for this clonotype. The chain couples TRBV9 to TRBJ2-5, with D possibly being TRBD2 (7 bases). The CDR3 runs to 15 residues. Per germline, CDR1 SGDLS and CDR2 YYNGEE. The V end lost 0 bases, the J end lost 0 bases, and 9 bases lay between the germline ends. The CDR3 DNA sequence: TGTGCCAGCAGCGTAGAAGGGGGGGACCAAGAGACCCAGTACTTC. Its translation is CASSVEGGDQETQYF.

In its sample, this clonotype was seen a few times. The rearrangement links TRBV7-3 to TRBJ1-3; D unresolved. V lost 2 bases and J lost 2, with 13 bases in between. This CDR3 contains 16 residues. CDR1 and CDR2 (germline): SGHTA, FQGTGA. CDR3 coding DNA: TGTGCCAGCAGCTTATACCCGGGGTCCACTGGAAACACCATATATTTT. This codes for CASSLYPGSTGNTIYF.

This sequence joins TRBV10-3 and TRBJ1-1; D gene ambiguous. The CDR3 covers 12 residues. CDR1 and CDR2 (germline): ENHRY, SYGVKD. V lost 2 bases and J 6 bases, leaving 7 bases between the germline ends. The CDR3 protein is CAISEVGPEAFF. For the CDR3, the DNA is TGTGCCATCAGTGAGGTCGGGCCTGAAGCTTTCTTT.

Comments on this clonotype: One base away lies a much larger clone, so this may be a sequencing read error. V is TRBV6-2 or TRBV6-3 and J is TRBJ2-5, with TRBD1 as a possible D gene (5 bases). Germline V gene data show CDR1 as MNHEY and CDR2 as SVGEGT. There are 14 residues in the CDR3. Trimming pared 0 bases from V and 11 bases from J, leaving 16 bases between. The CDR3 spells CASSYSSTRVEQYF. As DNA, the CDR3 is TGTGCCAGCAGTTACTCGAGTACCAGGGTTGAGCAGTACTTC.

Ten or more counts support this clonotype. The chain uses TRBV7-8 and TRBJ2-3, with unresolved D. Trimming cost V 5 bases and J 4 bases, with 13 bases left between them. Germline values: CDR1 SGHVS, CDR2 FQNEAQ. The CDR3 contains 14 residues. DNA for the CDR3: TGTGCCAGCAGCAGGTATCCAGAGGCAGATACGCAGTATTTT. This codes for CASSRYPEADTQYF.

This clonotype was seen at least ten times. This sequence joins TRBV12-3 or TRBV12-4 and TRBJ1-5; weak D call: TRBD1 (5 bases). V lost 5 bases to trimming and J lost 7 bases, with 18 bases between them. The CDR3 runs to 15 residues. The CDR3 protein is CASSDRDSKGQPQHF. DNA of the CDR3: TGTGCCAGCAGTGACCGGGACTCAAAAGGGCAGCCCCAGCATTTT.

This clonotype was found many times. CDR3 sequence (DNA): TGCAGCGCCGGGACAGCAGATACGCAGTATTTT. It translates to CSAGTADTQYF. V usage is TRBV29-1 and J usage is TRBJ2-3, with TRBD1 identical over 7 bases. V lost 7 bases and J lost 4; bases outside the gene matches: 2. CDR3 length: 11 residues. Germline assignment: CDR1 SQVTM and CDR2 ANQGSEA.

Note on this clonotype: The limits of the CDR3 on the DNA are not certain, so only TCRdb's listed CDR3 is given. The CDR3 loop is CATKMDYGCTF. V gene TRBV12-3 or TRBV12-4 combines with J gene TRBJ1-2. With termini counted, the CDR3 has 11 amino acids.

Ten or more counts support this clonotype. J is TRBJ1-2 and V is TRBV6-5; no firm D call. Trimming removed 10 bases from V and 4 bases from J, with 13 bases in between. The CDR3 totals 12 residues. Germline V gene lookup returns CDR1 MNHEY and CDR2 SVGAGI. The CDR3 DNA reads as TGTGCCACCACGGGCGCGGGCTATGGCTACACCTTC. It specifies CATTGAGYGYTF.

About this clonotype itself: The junction differs from germline at one of its ends, possibly a read error. The chain links TRBV7-2 to TRBJ2-6; 8 bases map to TRBD2. The CDR3 spans 16 residues. In germline, CDR1 is SGHTA, CDR2 FQGNSA. CDR3 sequence reads: CASSPGGGYGVNVLTF. CDR3 sequence (DNA): TGTGCCAGCAGCCCCGGCGGGGGGTACGGGGTCAACGTCCTGACTTTC. The whole variable domain, filled in from reference TRBV7-2 and TRBJ2-6, reads GAGVSQSPSNKVTEKGKDVELRCDPISGHTALYWYRQSLGQGLEFLIYFQGNSAPDKSGLPSDRFSAERTGGSVSTLTIQRTQQEDSAVYLCASSPGGGYGVNVLTFGAGSRLTVL.

Ten or more counts support this clonotype. The genes are TRBV20-1 and TRBJ2-3; TRBD2 aligns across 10 bases. Germline values: CDR1 DFQATT, CDR2 SNEGSKA (reference sequence). This CDR3 is 13 amino acids long. After removal of 6 bases from V and 5 bases from J, the junction contained 5 bases not matched to a gene. CDR3 bases: TGCAGTGCGAGCGGGGGGGCGCGAGATACGCAGTATTTT. Its translation is CSASGGARDTQYF.

To note about this clonotype: This may come from a read error, since a much larger clone is one base off. The chain couples TRBV7-2 to TRBJ2-1; D perhaps matches TRBD2 (7 bases). The J call is in doubt because the DNA end fits TRBJ2-7 better. Germline V gene sequence: CDR1 SGHTA, CDR2 FQGNSA. This CDR3 is built from 15 residues. For the CDR3, the DNA is TGTGCCAGCAGCCCCGGGGGGCCGTCCTACAATGAGCAGTACTTC. Translating it yields CASSPGGPSYNEQYF.

The chain carries TRBV19 and TRBJ1-2; D is ambiguous. The CDR3 contains 16 residues. In germline, CDR1 is LNHDA, CDR2 SQIVND (reference sequence). V dropped 5 bases and J dropped 0 bases, with 16 bases sitting between them. CDR3 in DNA: TGTGCCAGTAGTCCCCAGACCAGACCCACTAACTATGGCTACACCTTC. Translated: CASSPQTRPTNYGYTF. Looking up the rest from reference TRBV19 and TRBJ1-2 gives the full variable domain: DGGITQSPKYLFRKEGQNVTLSCEQNLNHDAMYWYRQDPGQGLRLIYYSQIVNDFQKGDIAEGYSVSREKKESFPLTVTSAQKNPTAFYLCASSPQTRPTNYGYTFGSGTRLTVV.

CDR3 residues: CASSVVGSLYEQYF. The CDR3, as DNA: TGTGCCAGCAGCGTAGTGGGCAGTCTATACGAGCAGTACTTC. This chain connects TRBV9 to TRBJ2-7; D uncertain. The CDR3 spans 14 residues. Trimming pared 0 bases from V and 4 bases from J, leaving 11 bases between. Germline CDR1 reads SGDLS; CDR2 reads YYNGEE. Combining the CDR3 with reference TRBV9 and TRBJ2-7 gives the whole variable domain DSGVTQTPKHLITATGQRVTLRCSPRSGDLSVYWYQQSLDQGLQFLIQYYNGEERAKGNILERFSAQQFPDLHSELNLSSLELGDSALYFCASSVVGSLYEQYFGPGTRLTVT.

This chain links TRBV11-3 with TRBJ2-1, with 11 bases matching TRBD2. The CDR3 runs 17 residues. The junction had 11 bases not matched to a gene; V was cut back by 5 bases and J by 5 bases. Germline values: CDR1 SGHNT, CDR2 YENEEA. CDR3 region: CASSIVSTSGGHNEQFF. In DNA form, the CDR3 reads TGTGCCAGCAGCATAGTTTCCACTAGCGGGGGACACAATGAGCAGTTCTTC.

This clonotype was seen only a few times. Since a much larger clone is just one base distant, this may be a read error. The rearrangement uses TRBV5-1 and TRBJ2-5; D perhaps matches TRBD1 (6 bases). V was trimmed by 3 bases and J by 5 bases, leaving 17 bases between them. This CDR3 spans 15 amino acids. Germline V gene lookup returns CDR1 SGHRS and CDR2 YFSETQ. The CDR3, as DNA: TGCGCCAGCAGCTCCTTACAGGGATCGAGGGAGACCCAGTACTTC. Encoded protein: CASSSLQGSRETQYF. Based on the CDR3 plus reference TRBV5-1 and TRBJ2-5, the full variable domain is KAGVTQTPRYLIKTRGQQVTLSCSPISGHRSVSWYQQTPGQGLQFLFEYFSETQRNKGNFPGRFSGRQFSNSRSEMNVSTLELGDSALYLCASSSLQGSRETQYFGPGTRLLVL.

Concerning this clonotype itself: This sequence may be a read error, since a much larger clone differs from it by one base. The V and J genes are TRBV29-1 and TRBJ2-1; 13 bases fit TRBD2. Matching the DNA end better, TRBJ2-7 makes the J call doubtful. Per germline, CDR1 SQVTM and CDR2 ANQGSEA. The CDR3 length is 16 residues. The CDR3 DNA follows: TGCAGCGTTATACGGACTAGCGGGGGTACGGGCCATGAGCAGTACTTC. As protein: CSVIRTSGGTGHEQYF.

Many counts were recorded for this clonotype. The chain recombines TRBV10-3 with TRBJ2-7; D is possibly TRBD1 (5 bases). V lost 4 bases and J 5 bases, leaving 12 bases between the germline ends. Per germline, CDR1 ENHRY and CDR2 SYGVKD. The CDR3 covers 13 residues. This CDR3 is CAISVQGVHEQYF. CDR3 in DNA: TGTGCCATCAGTGTCCAGGGTGTCCACGAGCAGTACTTC.

This clonotype was picked up many times. The chain has TRBV5-6 and TRBJ1-1, with unresolved D. Germline V gene data show CDR1 as SGHDT and CDR2 as YYEEEE. Trimming cost V 1 base and J 0 bases, with 13 bases left between them. The length of the CDR3 is 16 residues. The CDR3: CASSLQQTALNTEAFF. The CDR3 coding sequence is TGTGCCAGCAGCTTGCAGCAAACAGCCTTGAACACTGAAGCTTTCTTT.

V gene TRBV7-2 combines with J gene TRBJ2-1; D remains ambiguous. Matching the DNA end better, TRBJ2-7 makes the J call doubtful. The CDR3 consists of 16 residues. Germline V gene sequence: CDR1 SGHTA, CDR2 FQGNSA. The CDR3 coding sequence is TGTGCCAGCAGCTTAGAGGTGGGCAGACCGCACAATGAGCAGTACTTC. Translating it yields CASSLEVGRPHNEQYF.

Note on this clonotype: A much more abundant neighbour one base away suggests this may be a read error. The J gene is TRBJ1-1, the V gene TRBV5-1; a possible D gene is TRBD1 (6 bases). Germline values: CDR1 SGHRS, CDR2 YFSETQ. CDR3 size: 15 residues. Trimming shortened V by 0 bases and J by 4 bases, and 13 bases separated the two germline ends. DNA of the CDR3: TGCGCCAGCAGCTTGGAGGGGGACGTGAGCACTGAAGCTTTCTTT. Protein product: CASSLEGDVSTEAFF. The full variable domain, rest sourced from reference TRBV5-1 and TRBJ1-1, is KAGVTQTPRYLIKTRGQQVTLSCSPISGHRSVSWYQQTPGQGLQFLFEYFSETQRNKGNFPGRFSGRQFSNSRSEMNVSTLELGDSALYLCASSLEGDVSTEAFFGQGTRLTVV.

Many counts were recorded for this clonotype. At one of its ends the junction is not consistent with the germline gene, which may arise from a read error. The V call is TRBV7-7, the J call TRBJ2-5, with 9 nucleotides matching TRBD2. The CDR3 covers 15 residues. The germline CDR1 and CDR2 sequences are SSHAT and FNYEAQ (reference sequence). The CDR3 region has the DNA TGTGCTAGCAGCTTAGATGCTAGCGGGGTTGGGACCCAGTACTTC. Amino acids: CASSLDASGVGTQYF.

In this sample, this clonotype turned up a few times. V gene TRBV30 combines with J gene TRBJ1-2; tentatively, D is TRBD1 (6 bases). CDR3 length equals 16 residues. Germline loops: CDR1 GTSNPN, CDR2 SVGIG (reference sequence). V was clipped by 3 bases and J by 0 bases, with 17 bases between them. The CDR3 DNA is TGTGCCTGGAGGACCGTGGACAGACTAGCTAACTATGGCTACACCTTC. It translates to CAWRTVDRLANYGYTF.